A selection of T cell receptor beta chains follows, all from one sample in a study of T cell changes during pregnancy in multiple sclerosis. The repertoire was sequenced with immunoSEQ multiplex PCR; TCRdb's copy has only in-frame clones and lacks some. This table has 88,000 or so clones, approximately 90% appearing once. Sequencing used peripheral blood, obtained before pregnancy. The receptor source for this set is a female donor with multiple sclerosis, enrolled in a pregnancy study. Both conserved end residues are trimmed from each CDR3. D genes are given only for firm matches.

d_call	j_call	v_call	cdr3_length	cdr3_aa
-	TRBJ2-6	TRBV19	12	ASSTGSGANVLT
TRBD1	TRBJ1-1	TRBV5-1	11	ASSHRGPTEAF
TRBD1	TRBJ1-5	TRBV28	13	ASNTGQGGNQPQH
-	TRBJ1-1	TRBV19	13	ASSKRHQRDTEAF
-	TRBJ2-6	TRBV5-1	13	ASSLVFSGANVLT
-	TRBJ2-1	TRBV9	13	ASSVEGLHYNEQF
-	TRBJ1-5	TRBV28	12	ASHLGGLGQPQH
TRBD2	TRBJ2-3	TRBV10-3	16	AISMVALAGAITDTQY
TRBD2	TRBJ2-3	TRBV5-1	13	ATSWAGDGTDTQY
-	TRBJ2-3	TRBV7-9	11	ASSLLGADTQY
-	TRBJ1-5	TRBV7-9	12	ASSFEDSNQPQH
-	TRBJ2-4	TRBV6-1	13	ASITGFGQENIQY
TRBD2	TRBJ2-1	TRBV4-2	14	ASSQELAGAYNEQF
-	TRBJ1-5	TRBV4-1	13	ASSVDTYSNQPQH
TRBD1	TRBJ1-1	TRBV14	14	ASRRQTGLGNTEAF